This T cell receptor (beta chain) was sequenced for a study of lymphopenia after photon versus proton radiotherapy. Overall study results and limits: Authors raise, but do not show, better survival with proton therapy. Under photons, naive T cells and diversity fell while effector/memory populations rose. After lymphocyte nadir, photon-treated repertoires showed oligoclonal expansion, especially CD8+ Temra.

The CDR3 sequence is 15 residues long. Germline values: CDR1 SGHTA, CDR2 FQGNSA. V lost 2 bases, J lost 0 bases, and 9 bases lay in between. Concerning this clone itself: Antigen specificity is unknown.

The repertoire was sequenced with immunoSEQ multiplex PCR; TCRdb's copy has only in-frame clones and lacks some. The profile covers about 40,000 clones, with around 86% appearing a single time and under 25% taken by the ten largest. The rearrangement joins TRBV7-2 to TRBJ2-3; either TRBD1 or TRBD2 may supply D (5 bases each). Sequencing was performed on peripheral blood, taken from a patient treated with proton-based radiotherapy. The sequence derives from a woman between 65 and 79 years old with pancreatic cancer. The CDR3 nucleotides read TGTGCCAGCAGCTTACACGGGGCAAGCACAGATACGCAGTATTTT. Its protein product is CASSLHGASTDTQYF.